This T cell receptor (beta chain) was captured in a study of blood T cell repertoires in COVID-19. On the study more broadly: The study drew acute and convalescent COVID-19 samples from the United States, Italy and Spain. T cells, B-cell-depleted T cells, or PBMCs supplied cDNA or gDNA.

Authors' methods: Amplification of reference gene primers was used by the study to estimate nucleated cell counts. The repertoire was sequenced with immunoSEQ multiplex PCR; TCRdb's copy has only in-frame clones and lacks some. That table gives V, J and clone size, and the DNA gave D and trimming. The repertoire holds 45,000 to 65,000 clones, with about four fifths as singletons. Germline CDR1 and CDR2: MNHEY and SVGAGI. The V end lost 5 bases, the J end lost 4 bases, and 12 bases lay between the germline ends. This CDR3 comprises 14 residues. V and J are TRBV6-5 and TRBJ1-5; D is perhaps TRBD1 (6 bases). The sequencing input was peripheral blood. The clonotype originates from a human donor in a cohort sampled during active COVID-19. In DNA form, the CDR3 reads TGTGCCAGCAGTCCGAACAGGGCGAATCAGCCCCAGCATTTT. It encodes CASSPNRANQPQHF.